The T cell receptor beta chain under discussion was sequenced for a study of cytomegalovirus exposure and HLA in healthy donors. General observations from the study: In a later analysis, parvovirus B19, influenza, CMV and Epstein-Barr virus appeared linked to several top co-occurrence clusters.

With respect to this clone: No antigen is known for it.

The primer mix had 60 Vbeta and 13 Jbeta primers. Generated by immunoSEQ multiplex PCR, the TCRdb table keeps only in-frame clones and is missing some. This table has more than 85,000 clones, about 77% appearing once. Looked up from germline, CDR1 is SGHTA and CDR2 is FQGTGA. V lost 0 bases and J 5 bases, leaving 25 bases between the germline ends. This CDR3 is built from 19 residues. The V and J genes are TRBV7-3 and TRBJ2-5, with D perhaps TRBD2 (6 bases). The TCR comes from a woman aged 45-59 years in good health and CMV-seropositive. The sequenced sample consisted of PBMCs. CDR3: CASSLTFSGYRAGRETQYF. CDR3 nucleotide sequence: TGTGCCAGCAGCTTAACGTTTTCGGGTTATCGCGCAGGGAGGGAGACCCAGTACTTC.